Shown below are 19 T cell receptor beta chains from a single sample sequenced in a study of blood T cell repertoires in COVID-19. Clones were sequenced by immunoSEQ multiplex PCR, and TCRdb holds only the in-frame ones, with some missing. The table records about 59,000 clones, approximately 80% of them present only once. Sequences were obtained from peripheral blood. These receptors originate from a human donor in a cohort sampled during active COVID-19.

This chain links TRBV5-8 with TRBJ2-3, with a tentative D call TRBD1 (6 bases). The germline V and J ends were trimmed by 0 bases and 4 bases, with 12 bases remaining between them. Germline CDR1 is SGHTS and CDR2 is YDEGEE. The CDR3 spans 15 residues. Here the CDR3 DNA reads TGTGCCAGCAGCTTGGGGTCCCGACAGGCAGATACGCAGTATTTT. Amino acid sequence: CASSLGSRQADTQYF.

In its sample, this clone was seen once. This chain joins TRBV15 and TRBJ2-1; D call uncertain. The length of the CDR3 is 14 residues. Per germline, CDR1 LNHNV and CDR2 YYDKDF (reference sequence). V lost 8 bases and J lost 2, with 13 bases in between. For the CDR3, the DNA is TGTGCCACCCGAGTAGCTGCAACCTACAATGAGCAGTTCTTC. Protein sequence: CATRVAATYNEQFF.

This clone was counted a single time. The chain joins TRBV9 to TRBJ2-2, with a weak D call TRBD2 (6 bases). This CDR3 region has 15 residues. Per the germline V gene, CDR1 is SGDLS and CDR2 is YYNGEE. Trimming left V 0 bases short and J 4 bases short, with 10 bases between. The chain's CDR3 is CASSVGQAGTGELFF. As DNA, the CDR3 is TGTGCCAGCAGCGTAGGACAAGCGGGCACCGGGGAGCTGTTTTTT.

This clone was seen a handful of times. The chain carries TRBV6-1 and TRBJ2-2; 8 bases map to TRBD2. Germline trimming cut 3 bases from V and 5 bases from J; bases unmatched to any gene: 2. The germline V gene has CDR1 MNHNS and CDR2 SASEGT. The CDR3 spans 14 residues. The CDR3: CASSETSVTGELFF. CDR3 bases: TGTGCCAGCAGTGAGACTAGCGTGACCGGGGAGCTGTTTTTT.

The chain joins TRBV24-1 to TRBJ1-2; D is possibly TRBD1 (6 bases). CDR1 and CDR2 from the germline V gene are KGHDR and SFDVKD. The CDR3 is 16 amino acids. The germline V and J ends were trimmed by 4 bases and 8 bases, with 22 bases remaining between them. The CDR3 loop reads CATSDPTDSLSFGYTF. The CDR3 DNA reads TGTGCCACCAGTGACCCTACGGACAGCTTGAGTTTCGGCTACACCTTC.

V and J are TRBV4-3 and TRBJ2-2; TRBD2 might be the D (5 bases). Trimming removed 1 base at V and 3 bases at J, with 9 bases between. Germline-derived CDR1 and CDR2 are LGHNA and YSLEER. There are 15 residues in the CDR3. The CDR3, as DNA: TGCGCCAGCAGCCAAGCTGCCGGGGACACCGGGGAGCTGTTTTTT. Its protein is CASSQAAGDTGELFF.

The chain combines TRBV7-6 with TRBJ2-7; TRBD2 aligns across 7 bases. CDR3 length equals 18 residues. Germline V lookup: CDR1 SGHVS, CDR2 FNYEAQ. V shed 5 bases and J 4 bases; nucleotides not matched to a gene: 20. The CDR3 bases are TGTGCCAGCAGCGAACATTCGGGCGAGCGGGATAAAACTTACGAGCAGTACTTC. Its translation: CASSEHSGERDKTYEQYF.

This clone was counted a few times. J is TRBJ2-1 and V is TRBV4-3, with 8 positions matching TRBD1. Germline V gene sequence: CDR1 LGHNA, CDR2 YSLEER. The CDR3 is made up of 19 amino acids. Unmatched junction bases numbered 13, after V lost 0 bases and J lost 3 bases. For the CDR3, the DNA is TGCGCCAGCAGCCAAGATATTGGGGGGCGGGACAGGTTCTACAATGAGCAGTTCTTC. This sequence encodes CASSQDIGGRDRFYNEQFF.

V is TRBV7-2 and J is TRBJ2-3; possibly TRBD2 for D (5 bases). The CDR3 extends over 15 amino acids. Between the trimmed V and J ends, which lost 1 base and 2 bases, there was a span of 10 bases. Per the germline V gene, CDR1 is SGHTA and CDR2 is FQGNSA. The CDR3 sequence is CASSLVASNTDTQYF. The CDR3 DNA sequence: TGTGCCAGCAGCTTAGTGGCTAGCAACACAGATACGCAGTATTTT.

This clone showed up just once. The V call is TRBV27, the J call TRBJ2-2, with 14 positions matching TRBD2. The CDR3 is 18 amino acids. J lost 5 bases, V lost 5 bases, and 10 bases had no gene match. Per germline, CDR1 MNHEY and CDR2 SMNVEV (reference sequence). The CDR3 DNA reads TGTGCCAGCAGTGGACTAGCGGGAGGAGGCCCGAGAACCGGGGAGCTGTTTTTT. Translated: CASSGLAGGGPRTGELFF.

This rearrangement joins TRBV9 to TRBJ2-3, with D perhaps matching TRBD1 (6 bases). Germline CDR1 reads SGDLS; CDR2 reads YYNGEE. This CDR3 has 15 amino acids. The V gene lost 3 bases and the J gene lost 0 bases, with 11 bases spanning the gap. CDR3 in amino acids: CASSGGTTSTDTQYF. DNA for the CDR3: TGTGCCAGCAGCGGAGGGACAACTAGCACAGATACGCAGTATTTT.

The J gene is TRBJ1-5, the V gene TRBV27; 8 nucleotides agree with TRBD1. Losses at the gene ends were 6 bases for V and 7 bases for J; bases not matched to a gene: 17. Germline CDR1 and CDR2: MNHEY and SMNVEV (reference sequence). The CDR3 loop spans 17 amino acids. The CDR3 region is CASSVDVWTGRTQPQHF. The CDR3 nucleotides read TGTGCCAGCAGCGTAGACGTCTGGACAGGGAGGACGCAGCCCCAGCATTTT.

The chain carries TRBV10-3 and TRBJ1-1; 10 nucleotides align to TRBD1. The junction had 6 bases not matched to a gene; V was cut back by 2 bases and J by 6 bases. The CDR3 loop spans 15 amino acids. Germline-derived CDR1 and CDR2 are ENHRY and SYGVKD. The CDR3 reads CAISEMGQGKPEAFF. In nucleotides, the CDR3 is TGTGCCATCAGTGAGATGGGACAGGGGAAGCCTGAAGCTTTCTTT.

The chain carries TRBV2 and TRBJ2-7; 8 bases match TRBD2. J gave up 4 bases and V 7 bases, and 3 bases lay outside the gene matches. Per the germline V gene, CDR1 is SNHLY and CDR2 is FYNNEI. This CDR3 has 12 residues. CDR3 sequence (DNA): TGTGCCAGCACGACTAGCGTTTACGAGCAGTACTTC. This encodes CASTTSVYEQYF.

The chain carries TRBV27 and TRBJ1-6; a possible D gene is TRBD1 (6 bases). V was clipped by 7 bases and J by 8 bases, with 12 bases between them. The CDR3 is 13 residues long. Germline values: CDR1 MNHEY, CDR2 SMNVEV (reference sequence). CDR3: CASTPTGYSPLHF. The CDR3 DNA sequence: TGTGCCAGCACCCCGACAGGTTATTCACCCCTCCACTTT.

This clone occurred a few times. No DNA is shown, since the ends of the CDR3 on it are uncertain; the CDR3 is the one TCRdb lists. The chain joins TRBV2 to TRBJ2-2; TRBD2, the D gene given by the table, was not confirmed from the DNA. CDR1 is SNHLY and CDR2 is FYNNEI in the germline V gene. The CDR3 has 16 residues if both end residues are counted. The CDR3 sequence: CASSAPTSRRAGELFF.

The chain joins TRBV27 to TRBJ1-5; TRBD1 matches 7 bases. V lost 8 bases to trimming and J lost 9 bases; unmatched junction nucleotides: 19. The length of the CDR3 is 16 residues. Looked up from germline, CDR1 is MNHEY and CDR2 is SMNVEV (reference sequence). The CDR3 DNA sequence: TGTGCCAGCGGGCGTGATCCCAGGGGGGCAGGTTTGCCCCAGCATTTT. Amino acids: CASGRDPRGAGLPQHF.

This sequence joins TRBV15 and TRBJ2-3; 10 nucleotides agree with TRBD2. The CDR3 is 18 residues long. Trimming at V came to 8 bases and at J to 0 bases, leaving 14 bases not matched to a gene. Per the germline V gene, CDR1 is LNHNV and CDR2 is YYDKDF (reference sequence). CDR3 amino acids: CATGPKMVLAGSTDTQYF. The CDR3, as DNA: TGTGCCACCGGCCCTAAGATGGTACTAGCGGGGAGCACAGATACGCAGTATTTT.

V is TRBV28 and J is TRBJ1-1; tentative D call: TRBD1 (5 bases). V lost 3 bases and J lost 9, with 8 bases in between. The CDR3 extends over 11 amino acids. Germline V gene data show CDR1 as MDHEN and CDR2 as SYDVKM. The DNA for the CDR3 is TGTGCCAGCAGTTTGGTGGACAAAGCTTTCTTT. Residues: CASSLVDKAFF.